This T cell receptor (beta chain) is from a study of blood T cell repertoires in COVID-19. On the study more broadly: Samples came from the United States, Italy and Spain, spanning acute and convalescent COVID-19.

Per the original methods: Nucleated cell number was recorded as an estimate derived from reference gene primer amplification. Here immunoSEQ multiplex PCR was the method, and the copy in TCRdb shows in-frame clones only, minus some. The D gene and trimming were derived from the DNA, and the V and J assignments and clone size from that table. This sample has hundreds of thousands of clones; roughly 85% occur once, and the top ten carry approximately 5.1%. The CDR3 runs 13 residues. Trimming pared 3 bases from V and 5 bases from J, leaving 11 bases between. The sequenced sample was peripheral blood. The sequence was obtained from a man aged 50 to 59 with active or convalescent COVID-19. This chain joins TRBV12-3 or TRBV12-4 and TRBJ2-7; possible D gene TRBD2, 5 bases. Here the CDR3 reads CASSFEGWDEQYF. In DNA, the CDR3 is TGTGCCAGCAGTTTCGAGGGCTGGGACGAGCAGTACTTC.